A selection of T cell receptor beta chains follows, all from one sample in a study of T cell responses to AZD1222 COVID-19 vaccine. TCRdb's table, derived via immunoSEQ multiplex PCR, lists solely in-frame clones and lacks some. The sample lists some 150,000 clones, roughly 90% occurring once. Sequencing was performed on peripheral blood, taken 28 days after the second AZD1222 dose. These receptor sequences come from an adult who received the AZD1222 COVID-19 vaccine. The CDR3 runs from the conserved cysteine through the conserved F or W. The order of the fields is J gene, clone size, V gene, D gene, CDR3 DNA, CDR3 protein. The D gene is left open where the match is weak. Rows give clone size only sometimes, using once, few, many, or a class for an expanded clone.

TRBJ1-1 . TRBV30 . TGTGCCTTGGAGGTTCAGGGTTGGGGGACTGAAGCTTTCTTT CALEVQGWGTEAFF
TRBJ1-1 . TRBV4-1 . TGCGCCAGCAGCCAAGAGTTCAGGGGCCGCGACACTGAAGCTTTCTTT CASSQEFRGRDTEAFF
TRBJ1-4 . TRBV2 . TGTGCCAGCAGTGAATGGGCCACCCCGAGGGCCAATGAAAAACTGTTTTTT CASSEWATPRANEKLFF
TRBJ2-2 . TRBV6-5 TRBD2 TGTGCCAGCAGTTACTCCCTAGCGGGGGGCGGCGGGGAGCTGTTTTTT CASSYSLAGGGGELFF
TRBJ1-1 . TRBV3-1/TRBV3-2 . TGTGCCAGCAGCCAAGCGGGGGTCAACACTGAAGCTTTCTTT CASSQAGVNTEAFF
TRBJ1-1 . TRBV15 . TGTGCCACCAGCAGAGATCAGCTGACTGAAGCTTTCTTT CATSRDQLTEAFF
TRBJ1-4 . TRBV7-9 TRBD1 TGTGCCAGCAGCTCGACCGGGACAGGGGGAGCAACTAATGAAAAACTGTTTTTT CASSSTGTGGATNEKLFF
TRBJ1-2 . TRBV7-9 . TGTGCCAGCAGCTTAGTAGCAGGAGTAGAGGGCTACACCTTC CASSLVAGVEGYTF
TRBJ2-1 . TRBV18 TRBD2 TGTGCCAGCTCCCTAGGAGCGGGAGTCTCCTACAATGAGCAGTTCTTC CASSLGAGVSYNEQFF
TRBJ1-1 . TRBV27 . TGTGCCAGCAGTCCCCGGCCCCTCGAGAACACTGAAGCTTTCTTT CASSPRPLENTEAFF
TRBJ1-2 . TRBV28 TRBD1 TGTGCCAGCAATCAAGGGGCAGGGGGCGCCGCCGGCTATGGCTACACCTTC CASNQGAGGAAGYGYTF
TRBJ1-2 . TRBV6-5 . TGTGCCAGCAGTTACGCTGGTGCCTCTCTGGGCTATGGCTACACCTTC CASSYAGASLGYGYTF
TRBJ2-7 . TRBV9 TRBD2 TGTGCCAGCAGCTTTCTAGCGGGGTACGTCGAGCAGTACTTC CASSFLAGYVEQYF
TRBJ1-3 . TRBV5-1 . TGCGCCAGCAGCTTGGGACAGCAAGGAAACACCATATATTTT CASSLGQQGNTIYF
TRBJ1-3 . TRBV10-3 . TGTGCCATCAGTGAGTCTATGATCTCTGGAAACACCATATATTTT CAISESMISGNTIYF
TRBJ2-1 . TRBV9 . TGTGCCAGCAGCGCGCAGGGCGGACTTCTGGGGAATGAGCAGTTCTTC CASSAQGGLLGNEQFF
TRBJ1-1 once TRBV4-2 . TGTGCCAGCAGCCAAGAGGTCTTGAACACTGAAGCTTTCTTT CASSQEVLNTEAFF
TRBJ1-5 . TRBV2 . TGTGCCAGCACCCGAACCGGGGGTAGCAATCAGCCCCAGCATTTT CASTRTGGSNQPQHF
TRBJ1-1 few TRBV5-6 . TGTGCCAGCAGCTTAGCATGGGGGTCTGAAGCTTTCTTT CASSLAWGSEAFF
TRBJ2-7 once TRBV2 . TGTGCCAGCAGTGTGTACGAGCAGTACTTC CASSVYEQYF
TRBJ1-1 once TRBV28 . TGTGCCAGCAGTCTGGACCATGAAGCTTTCTTT CASSLDHEAFF
TRBJ2-1 . TRBV9 . TGTGCCAGCAGCTCAGACAATTCCCGCTACAATGAGCAGTTCTTC CASSSDNSRYNEQFF
TRBJ2-3 . TRBV19 . TGTGCCAGTAGTATCGCTGGGACACGGACAGATACGCAGTATTTT CASSIAGTRTDTQYF
TRBJ2-7 few TRBV25-1 . TGTGCCAGCAGTGATTCGGGACTTTCCTACGAGCAGTACTTC CASSDSGLSYEQYF
TRBJ2-7 . TRBV7-2 . TGTGCCAGCAGTCCGGGCTACGAGCAGTACTTC CASSPGYEQYF
TRBJ2-1 once TRBV19 . TGTGCCAGTAGTAAGGTGGGTAGGGGCAATGAGCAGTTCTTC CASSKVGRGNEQFF
TRBJ2-1 . TRBV30 . TGTGCCTGGAGCGCTTTGGGTAATGAGCAGTTCTTC CAWSALGNEQFF
TRBJ2-1 . TRBV2 . TGTGCCAGCAGTGAAAGGTTCCGGATGTCCTACAATGAGCAGTTCTTC CASSERFRMSYNEQFF
TRBJ1-1 . TRBV30 . TGTGCCTGGAGTGAATGGGACACTGAAGCTTTCTTT CAWSEWDTEAFF
TRBJ2-7 . TRBV28 . TGTGCCACCTTTAGTGCGGTCTTGCACGAGCAGTACTTC CATFSAVLHEQYF
TRBJ2-1 few TRBV7-3 . TGTGCCAGCAGCTTACGGCTGGGCTCCTACAATGAGCAGTTCTTC CASSLRLGSYNEQFF
TRBJ2-7 . TRBV11-2 TRBD2 TGTGCCAGCAGCTTTAGACTAGCGGGAAACTACGAGCAGTACTTC CASSFRLAGNYEQYF
TRBJ2-5 . TRBV28 . TGTGCCAGCAGCTCTCACTCGTTTCGACAAGGGGAGACCCAGTACTTC CASSSHSFRQGETQYF
TRBJ1-2 . TRBV3-1/TRBV3-2 . TGTGCCAGCAGTCCAGGGTCTGGCTACACCTTC CASSPGSGYTF
TRBJ1-4 . TRBV3-1/TRBV3-2 . TGTGCCAGCAGCCAAGACAGAAATGAAAAACTGTTTTTT CASSQDRNEKLFF
TRBJ2-1 . TRBV7-9 . TGTGCCAGCAGCTTCACTAGGAGCCCGCCAGTCGACAATGAGCAGTTCTTC CASSFTRSPPVDNEQFF
TRBJ1-1 . TRBV27 . TGTGCCAGCAGTTTAATGTGGGGGGGGACTGAAGCTTTCTTT CASSLMWGGTEAFF
TRBJ2-7 . TRBV27 TRBD2 TGTGCCAGCAGTCCCGGGGGGGCTTCGACCTACGAGCAGTACTTC CASSPGGASTYEQYF
TRBJ1-1 . TRBV6-5 . TGTGCCACGGGGACCCCCGGTTTGAACACTGAAGCTTTCTTT CATGTPGLNTEAFF
TRBJ1-5 once TRBV19 . TGTGCCAGTATGAGAGGGGCTGGGTATGGCAATCAGCCCCAGCATTTT CASMRGAGYGNQPQHF
TRBJ1-5 . TRBV6-5 . TGTGCCAGCAGCCCGTCAGATAGCAATCAGCCCCAGCATTTT CASSPSDSNQPQHF
TRBJ1-2 . TRBV28 TRBD1 TGTGCCAGCAGTTTAGTCCCCCAGACAGGGTCCTATGGCTACACCTTC CASSLVPQTGSYGYTF
TRBJ1-6 large TRBV20-1 . TGCAGTGCTAGTGGTCACGCTGATAATTCACCCCTCCACTTT CSASGHADNSPLHF
TRBJ1-1 . TRBV6-1 . TGTGCCAGCAGTGAACAGGGGAAACTGGGGGCTTTCTTT CASSEQGKLGAFF
TRBJ1-5 . TRBV6-5 . TGTGCCAGCAGTAGGCAGGCGTCAGGGGTTCAGCCCCAGCATTTT CASSRQASGVQPQHF